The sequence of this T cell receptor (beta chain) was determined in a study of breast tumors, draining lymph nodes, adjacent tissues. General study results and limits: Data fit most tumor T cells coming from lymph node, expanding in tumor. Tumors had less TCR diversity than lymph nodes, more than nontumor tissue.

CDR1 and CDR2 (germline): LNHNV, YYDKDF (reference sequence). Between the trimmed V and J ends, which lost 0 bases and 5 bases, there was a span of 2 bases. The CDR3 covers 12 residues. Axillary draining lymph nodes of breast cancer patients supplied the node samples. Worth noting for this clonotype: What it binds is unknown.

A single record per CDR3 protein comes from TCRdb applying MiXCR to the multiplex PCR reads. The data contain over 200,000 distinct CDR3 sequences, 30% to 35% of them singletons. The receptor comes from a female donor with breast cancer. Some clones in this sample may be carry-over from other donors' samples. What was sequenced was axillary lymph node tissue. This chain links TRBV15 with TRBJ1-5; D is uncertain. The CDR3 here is CATSRDDQPQHF. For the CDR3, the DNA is TGTGCCACCAGCAGAGACGATCAGCCCCAGCATTTT.